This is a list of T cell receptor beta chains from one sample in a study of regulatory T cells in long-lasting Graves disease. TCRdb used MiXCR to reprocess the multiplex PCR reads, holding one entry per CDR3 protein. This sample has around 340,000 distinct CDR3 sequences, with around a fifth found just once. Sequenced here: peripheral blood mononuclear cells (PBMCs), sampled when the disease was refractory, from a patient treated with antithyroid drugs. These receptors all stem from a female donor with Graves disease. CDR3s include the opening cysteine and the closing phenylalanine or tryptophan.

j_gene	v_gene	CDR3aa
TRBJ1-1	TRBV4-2	CASSQGINTEAFF
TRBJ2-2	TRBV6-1	CASRQGRRTGELFF
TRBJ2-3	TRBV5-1	CASSRTGQGDTQYF
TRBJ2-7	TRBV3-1	CASSQDPGAREQYF
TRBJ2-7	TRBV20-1	CSERTSASYEQYF
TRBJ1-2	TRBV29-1	CSVWDGANYGYTF
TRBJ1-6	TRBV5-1	CASGGGGFDSPLHF
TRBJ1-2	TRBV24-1	CATSDPNMDRGNGYTF
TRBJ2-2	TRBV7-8	CASSFKPTGVYTGELFF
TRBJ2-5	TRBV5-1	CASSPGTSGSQETQYF
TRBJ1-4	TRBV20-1	CSAREEGAGGKLFF
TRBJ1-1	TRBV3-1	CASSPPGQILNTEAFF
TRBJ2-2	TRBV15	CATSRVYDGELFF
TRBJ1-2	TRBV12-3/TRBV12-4	CASSQGFPRNTF
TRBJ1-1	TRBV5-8	CASPTFNTEAFF
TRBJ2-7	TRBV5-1	CASRLTGTSTIFSYLNEQYF
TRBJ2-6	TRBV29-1	CSAAGSGANVLTF
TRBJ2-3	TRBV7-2	CASSLMGFGHTDTQYF
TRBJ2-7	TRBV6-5	CASSYSQATTYEQYF
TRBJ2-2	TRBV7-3	CASSLIGGSTGELFF
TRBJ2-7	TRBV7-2	CASSFLTSGSPRYF
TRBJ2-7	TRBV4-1	CASSRHPDRGRYEQYF
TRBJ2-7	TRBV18	CASSLDRGFEQYF
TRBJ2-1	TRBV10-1	CASSESPNGNEQFF
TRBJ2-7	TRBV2	CASNRQGWFDEQYF
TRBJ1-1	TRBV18	CASSDRPNTEAFF
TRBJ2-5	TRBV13	CASSSGLQETQYF